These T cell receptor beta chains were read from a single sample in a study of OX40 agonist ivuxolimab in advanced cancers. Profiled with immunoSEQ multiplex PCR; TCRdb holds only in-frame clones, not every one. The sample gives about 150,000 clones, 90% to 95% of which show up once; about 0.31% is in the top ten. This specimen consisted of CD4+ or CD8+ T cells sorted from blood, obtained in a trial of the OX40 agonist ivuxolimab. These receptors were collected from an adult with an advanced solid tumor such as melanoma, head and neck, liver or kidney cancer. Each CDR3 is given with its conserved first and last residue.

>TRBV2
CASRGDSLNTEAFF
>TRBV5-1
CASSLARGQGAGETQYF
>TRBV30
CAGLPRWTSGNYEQYF
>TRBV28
CASGPGTVYNEQFF
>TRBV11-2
CASSYNTGYEQYF
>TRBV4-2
CASNLTPGQEHGEAFF
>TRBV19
CASTTGPYNSPLHF
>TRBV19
CASSTRDRMNTEAFF
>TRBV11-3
CASSPGTANTGELFF
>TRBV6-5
CASRFGTSGVYEQYF
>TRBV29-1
CSVAGTGNYGYTF
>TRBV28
CASSVAPGSLYNEQFF
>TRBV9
CASSVVGSGRVNTGELFF
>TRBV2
CASSEGPPDRGTYEQYF
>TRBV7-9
CASSLTDVLYEQYF
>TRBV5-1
CASSLGVTGYEQYF
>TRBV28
CASSPQGRENQPQHF
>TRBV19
CASIRQGLSYEQYF
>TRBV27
CASSLSGGGYTF
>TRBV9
CASSVESGAYEQYF
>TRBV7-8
CASSFLALGKETQYF
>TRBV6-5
CASRTTSGRAYEQYF
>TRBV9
CASSATANTEAFF
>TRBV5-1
CASSHNPGDEQYF
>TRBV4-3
CASSQAPTASYGYTF
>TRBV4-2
CASSQDMTGETQYF
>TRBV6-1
CASSEVENTEAFF
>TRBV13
CASSLTSGRAVEQYF
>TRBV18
CASSPLGGEGRNEQFF
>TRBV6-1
CASSRGQPRIQQYF
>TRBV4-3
CASSQEYTGGELFF
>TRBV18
CASSSLAGEGAKNIQYF
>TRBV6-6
CASSPGAWGNEQFF
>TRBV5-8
CASSLWQGSGSNQPQHF
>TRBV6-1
CASRVQGANTGELFF
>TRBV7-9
CASSSGFTQYF
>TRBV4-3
CASSQDVGLAASTDTQYF
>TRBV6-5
CASSPGGDYGYTF
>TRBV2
CASSEQRGSADTQYF
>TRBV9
CASSVGPTGGSGELFF
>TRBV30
CAWSYLAGGGDTQYF
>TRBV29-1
CSVGQGRTDTQYF
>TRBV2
CASSPLFSRQETQYF
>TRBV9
CASSVGGDYGYTF
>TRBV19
CASSILGGHGYTF